The 11 T cell receptor beta chains reported below all come from one sample, sequenced in a study of blood T cells in healthy people across ages. Next came a second PCR, run for roughly 6 to 11 cycles, which used a sample-barcoded 5' primer along with a J-beta primer mix. Via MiXCR, TCRdb re-called the 5' RACE reads, giving one row per CDR3 protein. The sample shows over 600,000 distinct CDR3 sequences, about 21% of them seen only once. Sequencing was performed on blood. The origin of the receptors is a man between 70 and 80 years old in good health.

The genes are TRBV14 and TRBJ2-3, with TRBD2 identical over 7 bases. In germline, CDR1 is SGHDN, CDR2 FVKESK. This CDR3 region has 16 residues. With 0 bases clipped from V and 0 bases from J, the junction kept 3 bases outside the gene matches. For the CDR3, the DNA is TGTGCCAGCAGCCAAGACGGGGACTACAGCACAGATACGCAGTATTTT. Its protein is CASSQDGDYSTDTQYF.

The V and J genes are TRBV12-3 or TRBV12-4 and TRBJ2-3, with 7 positions matching TRBD2. CDR3 size: 11 residues. V lost 5 bases to trimming and J lost 14 bases; unmatched junction nucleotides: 7. CDR3 residues: CASSVLAEAYF. For the CDR3, the DNA is TGTGCCAGCAGTGTCCTAGCGGAGGCGTATTTT.

This clonotype has more than one count but fewer than ten. The CDR3 DNA reads TGTGCCAGCAGCCAAGTAGGGTATGGAACTGAAGCTTTCTTT. Residues: CASSQVGYGTEAFF. The rearrangement links TRBV3-1 to TRBJ1-1; no reliable D call. There are 14 residues in the CDR3. V lost 1 base, J lost 5 bases, and 11 bases lay in between. Germline V gene data show CDR1 as LGHDT and CDR2 as YNNKEL (reference sequence).

This clonotype came up a few times. CDR3 nucleotides: TGTGCCAGCAGCCTTGGGGCAGGCTCAATCACTGAAGCTTTCTTT. Encoded protein: CASSLGAGSITEAFF. The chain couples TRBV7-9 to TRBJ1-1; possible D gene TRBD1, 5 bases. The CDR3 has 15 residues. Germline V gives CDR1 SEHNR, CDR2 FQNEAQ (reference sequence). V was trimmed by 5 bases and J by 4 bases, leaving 17 bases between them. Variable domain in full (rest from reference TRBV7-9 and TRBJ1-1): DTGVSQNPRHKITKRGQNVTFRCDPISEHNRLYWYRQTLGQGPEFLTYFQNEAQLEKSRLLSDRFSAERPKGSFSTLEIQRTEQGDSAMYLCASSLGAGSITEAFFGQGTRLTVV.

Notes on this clonotype: One end of the junction is discordant with germline, which a read error may explain. CDR3 nucleotides: TGTGCCAGCAGTTTTCCTAGCGGGAGCACAGATGCGCAGTATTTT. Amino acids: CASSFPSGSTDAQYF. V usage is TRBV12-3 or TRBV12-4 and J usage is TRBJ2-3, with 10 bases aligning to TRBD2. The CDR3 loop spans 15 amino acids.

This chain links TRBV12-3 or TRBV12-4 with TRBJ1-5; 7 bases are a match to TRBD1. The V and J ends lost 5 bases and 6 bases, in that order; junction bases with no gene match: 1. The CDR3 spans 12 residues. Here the CDR3 DNA reads TGTGCCAGCAGTCAGGGGGGTCAGCCCCAGCATTTT. Its protein is CASSQGGQPQHF.

The rearrangement uses TRBV2 and TRBJ2-5; no reliable D call. This CDR3 has 11 amino acids. Trimming cost V 1 base and J 9 bases, with 6 bases left between them. Germline CDR1 SNHLY, CDR2 FYNNEI. In nucleotides, the CDR3 is TGTGCCAGCAGTGAAGAGGAGTCCCAGTACTTC. This codes for CASSEEESQYF.

This clonotype turned up a few times. The chain employs TRBV7-9 and TRBJ2-5; 13 nucleotides align to TRBD2. The DNA end is more similar to TRBJ2-1, so the J call may be wrong. Germline V CDR1 and CDR2: SEHNR, FQNEAQ (reference sequence). CDR3 length equals 15 residues. The CDR3 region is CASSRLAGGHNEQFF. The DNA of the CDR3 is TGTGCCAGCAGCCGACTAGCGGGAGGCCACAATGAGCAGTTCTTC.

This clonotype came up a few times. V gene TRBV5-1 combines with J gene TRBJ2-1; 9 nucleotides match TRBD2. Trimming took 4 bases from V and 4 from J; bases not matched to a gene: 12. This CDR3 comprises 17 residues. Germline V CDR1 and CDR2: SGHRS, YFSETQ. The CDR3 spells CASSPAGGLAGYNEQFF. The CDR3 bases are TGCGCCAGCAGCCCAGCTGGTGGGCTAGCGGGGTACAATGAGCAGTTCTTC. Complete variable domain (other parts from reference TRBV5-1 and TRBJ2-1): KAGVTQTPRYLIKTRGQQVTLSCSPISGHRSVSWYQQTPGQGLQFLFEYFSETQRNKGNFPGRFSGRQFSNSRSEMNVSTLELGDSALYLCASSPAGGLAGYNEQFFGPGTRLTVL.

The chain carries TRBV11-2 and TRBJ2-1; D might be TRBD2 (5 bases). Trimming stripped 2 bases from V and 5 bases from J, with 7 bases between. CDR3 size: 13 residues. CDR1 is SGHAT, CDR2 FQNNGV, per germline. This CDR3 reads CASSLWRDNEQFF. The DNA for the CDR3 is TGTGCCAGCAGCTTATGGCGGGACAATGAGCAGTTCTTC.

The chain combines TRBV7-3 with TRBJ2-3; 7 bases are a match to TRBD1. This CDR3 comprises 17 residues. V shed 2 bases, J shed 4 bases, and the junction held 12 bases outside the gene matches. CDR1 is SGHTA, CDR2 FQGTGA, per germline. CDR3 amino acids: CASSLGQGITGADTQYF. CDR3 nucleotides: TGTGCCAGCAGCTTAGGCCAGGGAATAACAGGGGCAGATACGCAGTATTTT.